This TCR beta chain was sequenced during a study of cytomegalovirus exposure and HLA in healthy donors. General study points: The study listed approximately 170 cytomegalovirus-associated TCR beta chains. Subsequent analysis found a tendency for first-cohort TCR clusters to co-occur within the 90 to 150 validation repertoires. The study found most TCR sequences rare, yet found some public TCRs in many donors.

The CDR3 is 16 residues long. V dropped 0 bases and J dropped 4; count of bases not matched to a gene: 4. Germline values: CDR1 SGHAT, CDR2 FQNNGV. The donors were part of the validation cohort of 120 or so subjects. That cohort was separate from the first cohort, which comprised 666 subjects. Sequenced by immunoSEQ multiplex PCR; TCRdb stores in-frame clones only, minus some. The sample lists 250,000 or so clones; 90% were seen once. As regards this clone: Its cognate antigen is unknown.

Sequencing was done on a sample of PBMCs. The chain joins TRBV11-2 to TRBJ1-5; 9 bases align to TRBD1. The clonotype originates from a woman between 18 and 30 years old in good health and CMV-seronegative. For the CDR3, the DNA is TGTGCCAGCAGCTTAGAGGGACAGGGAGGAAATCAGCCCCAGCATTTT. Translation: CASSLEGQGGNQPQHF.